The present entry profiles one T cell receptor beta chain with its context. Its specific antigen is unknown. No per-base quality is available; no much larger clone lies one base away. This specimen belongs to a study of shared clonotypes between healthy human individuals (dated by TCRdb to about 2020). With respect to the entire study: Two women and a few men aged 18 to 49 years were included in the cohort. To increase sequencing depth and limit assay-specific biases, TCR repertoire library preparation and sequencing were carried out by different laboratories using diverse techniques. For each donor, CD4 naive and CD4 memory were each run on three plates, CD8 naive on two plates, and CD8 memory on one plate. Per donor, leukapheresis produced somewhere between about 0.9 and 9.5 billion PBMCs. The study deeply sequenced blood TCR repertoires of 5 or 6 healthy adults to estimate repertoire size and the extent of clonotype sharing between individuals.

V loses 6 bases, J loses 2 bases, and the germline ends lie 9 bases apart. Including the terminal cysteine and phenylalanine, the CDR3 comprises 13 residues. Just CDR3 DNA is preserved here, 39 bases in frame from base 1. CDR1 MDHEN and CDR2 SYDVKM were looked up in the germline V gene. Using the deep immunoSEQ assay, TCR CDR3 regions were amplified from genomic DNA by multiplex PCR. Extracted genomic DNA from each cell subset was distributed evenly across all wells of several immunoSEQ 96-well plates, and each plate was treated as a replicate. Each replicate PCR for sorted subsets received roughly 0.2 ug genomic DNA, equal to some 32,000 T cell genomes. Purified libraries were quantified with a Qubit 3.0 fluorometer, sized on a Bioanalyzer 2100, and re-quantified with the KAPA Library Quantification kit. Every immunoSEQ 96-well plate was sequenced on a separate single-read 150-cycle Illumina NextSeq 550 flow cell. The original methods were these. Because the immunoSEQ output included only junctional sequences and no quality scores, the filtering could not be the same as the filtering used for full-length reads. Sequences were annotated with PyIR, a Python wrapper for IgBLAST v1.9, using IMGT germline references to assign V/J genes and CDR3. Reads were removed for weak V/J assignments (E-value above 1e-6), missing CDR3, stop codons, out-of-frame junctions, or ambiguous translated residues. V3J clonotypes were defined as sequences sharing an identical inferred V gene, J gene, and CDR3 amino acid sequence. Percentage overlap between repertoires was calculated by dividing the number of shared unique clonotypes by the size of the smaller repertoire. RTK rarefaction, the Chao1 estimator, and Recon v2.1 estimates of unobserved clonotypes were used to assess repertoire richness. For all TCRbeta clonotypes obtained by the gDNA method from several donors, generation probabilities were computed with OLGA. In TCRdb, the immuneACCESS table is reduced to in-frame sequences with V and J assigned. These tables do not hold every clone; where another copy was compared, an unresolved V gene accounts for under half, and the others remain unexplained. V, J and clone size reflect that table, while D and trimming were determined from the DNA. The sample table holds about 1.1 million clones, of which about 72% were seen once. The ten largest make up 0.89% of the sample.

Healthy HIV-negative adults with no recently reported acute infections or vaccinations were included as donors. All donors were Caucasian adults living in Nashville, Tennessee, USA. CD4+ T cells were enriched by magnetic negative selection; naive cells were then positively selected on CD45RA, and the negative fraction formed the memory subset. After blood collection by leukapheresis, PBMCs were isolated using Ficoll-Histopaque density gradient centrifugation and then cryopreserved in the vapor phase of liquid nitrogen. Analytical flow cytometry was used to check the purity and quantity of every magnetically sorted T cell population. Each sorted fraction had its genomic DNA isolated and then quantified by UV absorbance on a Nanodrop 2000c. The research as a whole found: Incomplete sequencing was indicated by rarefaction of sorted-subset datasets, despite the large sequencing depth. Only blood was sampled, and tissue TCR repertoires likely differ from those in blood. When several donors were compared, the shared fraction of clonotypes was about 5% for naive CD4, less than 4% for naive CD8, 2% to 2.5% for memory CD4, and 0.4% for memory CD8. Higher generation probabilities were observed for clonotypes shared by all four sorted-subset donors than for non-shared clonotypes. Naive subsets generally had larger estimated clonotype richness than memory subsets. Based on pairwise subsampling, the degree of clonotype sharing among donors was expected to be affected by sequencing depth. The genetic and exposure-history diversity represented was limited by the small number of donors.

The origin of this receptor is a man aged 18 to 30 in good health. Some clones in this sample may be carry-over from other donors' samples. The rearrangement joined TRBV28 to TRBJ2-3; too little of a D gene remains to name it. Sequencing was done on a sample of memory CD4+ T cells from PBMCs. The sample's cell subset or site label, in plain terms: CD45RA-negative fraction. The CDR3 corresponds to CASRTGFTDTQYF. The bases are TGTGCCAGCAGGACGGGCTTCACAGATACGCAGTATTTT.